Presented here are 24 T cell receptor beta chains from one specimen sequenced in a study of identical twins. TCRdb itself ran the 5' RACE reads through MiXCR, one entry per CDR3 protein. The sample yields about 150,000 distinct CDR3 sequences, under 4.5% seen once. The sample comprised memory T cells sorted from blood. The source of these receptors is a man aged 18 to 30 in good health.

The chain is built from TRBV28 and TRBJ2-7; 8 bases align to TRBD2. The CDR3 contains 13 residues. Germline assignment: CDR1 MDHEN and CDR2 SYDVKM. J lost 5 bases, V lost 3 bases, and 3 bases had no gene match. The CDR3 spells CASSFAGGHEQYF. The CDR3 DNA reads TGTGCCAGCAGTTTCGCGGGGGGCCACGAGCAGTACTTC.

In its sample, this clonotype was seen many times. CDR3 region: CASRSGHTEAFF. The CDR3 nucleotides are TGTGCCAGCAGGTCAGGGCACACTGAAGCTTTCTTT. This sequence joins TRBV28 and TRBJ1-1, with D perhaps TRBD1 (5 bases). This CDR3 spans 12 amino acids. Germline-derived CDR1 and CDR2 are MDHEN and SYDVKM. The ends were cut back, 6 bases at V and 3 bases at J, with 8 bases in the middle.

The table lists this clonotype with many counts. The CDR3: CASSLPQGAQYF. The CDR3, as DNA: TGTGCCAGCAGCCTCCCCCAGGGGGCCCAGTATTTT. This chain joins TRBV12-3 or TRBV12-4 and TRBJ2-3, with 8 bases matching TRBD1. V was pared by 6 bases and J by 12 bases, with 8 bases of the junction left unmatched. The CDR3 contains 12 residues.

The V call is TRBV25-1, the J call TRBJ2-1, with D perhaps assigned TRBD1 or TRBD2 (6 bases each). Trimming stripped 9 bases from V and 1 base from J, with 22 bases between. Germline CDR1 MGHDK, CDR2 SYGVNS. The CDR3 consists of 17 residues. The CDR3 spells CASIVRSGARSYNEQFF. The CDR3 DNA reads as TGTGCCAGTATTGTTCGCTCGGGGGCAAGGTCCTACAATGAGCAGTTCTTC.

There are many counts of this clonotype. This sequence joins TRBV5-1 and TRBJ2-1; TRBD2 aligns across 7 bases. The V and J ends lost 0 bases and 6 bases, in that order; junction bases with no gene match: 3. The CDR3 extends over 14 amino acids. The germline V gene encodes CDR1 SGHRS and CDR2 YFSETQ. The CDR3 spells CASSLGAGFNEQFF. For the CDR3, the DNA is TGCGCCAGCAGCTTGGGAGCGGGGTTCAATGAGCAGTTCTTC.

In its sample, this clonotype was seen many times. CDR3 nucleotide sequence: TGTGCCAGCAGCGCCCGGGCAGGGGGAGGAAACACCATATATTTT. Encoded protein: CASSARAGGGNTIYF. The chain uses TRBV7-2 and TRBJ1-3, with 7 bases identical to TRBD1. The CDR3 loop spans 15 amino acids. Germline V gene data show CDR1 as SGHTA and CDR2 as FQGNSA. The trim removed 5 bases at V and 4 bases at J, leaving 8 bases unmatched.

At least ten counts were recorded for this clonotype. A single base separates this from a much larger clone, so it may be a read error. The chain links TRBV7-2 to TRBJ2-7, with 9 bases aligning to TRBD2. Germline V CDR1 and CDR2: SGHTA, FQGNSA. CDR3 length: 14 residues. J gave up 0 bases and V 3 bases, and 0 bases lay outside the gene matches. In DNA, the CDR3 is TGTGCCAGCAGCTTTAGCGGGAGCTCCTACGAGCAGTACTTC. Translated: CASSFSGSSYEQYF.

In this sample, this clonotype turned up many times. The rearrangement links TRBV5-6 to TRBJ2-5, with 12 nucleotides matching TRBD1. The CDR3 extends over 16 amino acids. V dropped 2 bases and J dropped 5; count of bases not matched to a gene: 7. Germline V gene sequence: CDR1 SGHDT, CDR2 YYEEEE. In DNA form, the CDR3 reads TGTGCCAGCAGCTTTCAGGGACAGGGGGCGGTGGAGACCCAGTACTTC. Translating gives CASSFQGQGAVETQYF.

This clonotype was seen at least ten times. The chain combines TRBV3-1 with TRBJ2-1; maybe TRBD2 (6 bases). Germline V CDR1 and CDR2: LGHDT, YNNKEL (reference sequence). Trimming cost V 0 bases and J 3 bases, with 12 bases left between them. The CDR3 has 16 residues. CDR3 in DNA: TGTGCCAGCAGCCAAGACTCGGCGGGATACTACAATGAGCAGTTCTTC. This sequence encodes CASSQDSAGYYNEQFF.

This clonotype occurred many times. The chain employs TRBV7-2 and TRBJ2-1, with 7 bases lining up with TRBD2. The CDR3 spans 16 residues. The germline gives CDR1 SGHTA, CDR2 FQGNSA. After removal of 5 bases from V and 7 bases from J, the junction contained 14 bases not matched to a gene. The CDR3 DNA reads as TGTGCCAGCAGCCCACCCGGGACTACTACATTTAATGAGCAGTTCTTC. Translating it yields CASSPPGTTTFNEQFF.

This clonotype showed up many times. V and J are TRBV5-4 and TRBJ1-2, with 10 bases fitting TRBD1. Trimming cost V 5 bases and J 4 bases; bases outside gene matches: 8. CDR3 length equals 15 residues. The germline V gene encodes CDR1 SGHNT and CDR2 YYREEE (reference sequence). Written as DNA, the CDR3 is TGTGCCAGCAGTAAATGGACAGGGGGTACCTATGGCTACACCTTC. It codes for CASSKWTGGTYGYTF.

This clonotype has ten or more counts. CDR3 bases: TGTGCCACCAGCAGATCGGCGGGGCTGACTGAAGCTTTCTTT. Its protein is CATSRSAGLTEAFF. The chain combines TRBV15 with TRBJ1-1; tentative D call: TRBD1 (5 bases). Trimming left V 2 bases short and J 5 bases short, with 12 bases between. The germline V gene has CDR1 LNHNV and CDR2 YYDKDF (reference sequence). This CDR3 has 14 residues.

This clonotype was counted at least ten times. The chain recombines TRBV12-3 or TRBV12-4 with TRBJ2-5; 16 bases agree with TRBD2. The trim removed 7 bases at V and 5 bases at J, leaving 4 bases unmatched. The CDR3 length is 15 residues. CDR3 loop: CASTGLAGGRETQYF. DNA for the CDR3: TGTGCCAGCACGGGACTAGCGGGAGGGCGGGAGACCCAGTACTTC.

This clonotype was found a few times. V and J are TRBV15 and TRBJ2-1; D is undetermined. Germline lookup yields CDR1 LNHNV and CDR2 YYDKDF (reference sequence). CDR3 length: 15 amino acids. V shed 1 base and J shed 5 bases, with 12 bases lying between them. CDR3 residues: CATSRVLNSHNEQFF. CDR3 in DNA: TGTGCCACCAGCAGAGTTTTAAACTCTCACAATGAGCAGTTCTTC. Together with reference TRBV15 and TRBJ2-1, the CDR3 gives the full variable domain: DAMVIQNPRYQVTQFGKPVTLSCSQTLNHNVMYWYQQKSSQAPKLLFHYYDKDFNNEADTPDNFQSRRPNTSFCFLDIRSPGLGDTAMYLCATSRVLNSHNEQFFGPGTRLTVL.

This clonotype appeared many times. The CDR3 coding sequence is TGTGCCAGCTCACCACCAGGGGCTAGCGGGTACAATGAGCAGTTCTTC. Translating gives CASSPPGASGYNEQFF. The chain links TRBV18 to TRBJ2-1; 8 positions agree with TRBD2. The CDR3 totals 16 residues. With 0 bases clipped from V and 4 bases from J, the junction kept 5 bases outside the gene matches. The germline gives CDR1 KGHSH, CDR2 LQKENI.

This clonotype was recorded at least ten times. The chain joins TRBV4-1 to TRBJ2-1, with TRBD2 matching 12 bases. The V gene's germline CDR1 is MGHRA and CDR2 YSYEKL. J was trimmed by 4 bases and V by 0 bases; bases with no gene match: 1. This CDR3 contains 16 residues. Here the CDR3 DNA reads TGCGCCAGCAGCCAAGATGGGACTAGCGGGTACAATGAGCAGTTCTTC. Its translation is CASSQDGTSGYNEQFF.

At least ten counts were recorded for this clonotype. V gene TRBV4-3 combines with J gene TRBJ2-2; no definite D call. Germline loops: CDR1 LGHNA, CDR2 YSLEER. V gave up 4 bases and J gave up 4 bases, with 10 bases separating them. The CDR3 contains 14 residues. CDR3: CASSPSWATGELFF. The CDR3 DNA reads as TGCGCCAGCAGCCCTTCGTGGGCCACCGGGGAGCTGTTTTTT.

This clonotype was seen many times. The rearrangement joins TRBV20-1 to TRBJ1-1; tentatively, D is TRBD1 (5 bases). The V end lost 0 bases, the J end lost 0 bases, and 8 bases lay between the germline ends. From germline, CDR1 is DFQATT and CDR2 SNEGSKA (reference sequence). The CDR3 contains 14 residues. The CDR3 DNA sequence: TGCAGTGCTAGAGACCCAGGGCTGAACACTGAAGCTTTCTTT. Amino acids: CSARDPGLNTEAFF.

Note on this clonotype: Possible read error: a much larger clone is one base away. The genes are TRBV6-2 or TRBV6-3 and TRBJ2-1; D might be TRBD1 or TRBD2, each matching 5 bases. Germline CDR1 MNHEY, CDR2 SVGEGT. The CDR3 length is 10 residues. CDR3 sequence reads: CASGGDEQCF. The CDR3 DNA reads as TGTGCCAGCGGGGGAGATGAGCAGTGCTTC.

This clonotype was observed many times. The CDR3 loop is CASGGSGTGELFF. The DNA of the CDR3 is TGTGCCAGCGGCGGATCAGGCACCGGGGAGCTGTTTTTT. V is TRBV6-4 and J is TRBJ2-2; D uncertain. CDR1 and CDR2 (germline): MRHNA, SNTAGT. The ends were cut back, 8 bases at V and 4 bases at J, with 11 bases in the middle. This CDR3 region has 13 residues.

This clonotype came up many times. The J gene is TRBJ2-3, the V gene TRBV20-1; TRBD2 aligns across 8 bases. The CDR3 totals 15 residues. In germline, CDR1 is DFQATT, CDR2 SNEGSKA (reference sequence). The trim removed 5 bases at V and 5 bases at J, leaving 12 bases unmatched. This CDR3 reads CSAQRGAGVEDTQYF. The CDR3 DNA follows: TGCAGTGCTCAGAGAGGAGCGGGAGTCGAAGATACGCAGTATTTT.

This clonotype has only a few counts. The CDR3 nucleotides are TGTGCCAGCAGCCCCCTCGACAGGGGTCCTCCCTACGAGCAGTACTTC. It specifies CASSPLDRGPPYEQYF. The gene calls are TRBV7-2 and TRBJ2-7; 8 nucleotides line up with TRBD1. V was pared by 5 bases and J by 2 bases, with 11 bases of the junction left unmatched. The CDR3 spans 16 residues. Germline lookup yields CDR1 SGHTA and CDR2 FQGNSA.

This clonotype was observed at least ten times. This chain connects TRBV20-1 to TRBJ2-3; D uncertain. Germline V gene lookup returns CDR1 DFQATT and CDR2 SNEGSKA (reference sequence). The V end was cut by 4 bases, the J end by 0 bases, with 8 bases between. The CDR3 is made up of 13 amino acids. CDR3 loop: CSAIPKSTDTQYF. The CDR3 region has the DNA TGCAGTGCTATCCCCAAAAGCACAGATACGCAGTATTTT.

The chain has TRBV5-1 and TRBJ2-1, with no clear D. V was pared by 1 base and J by 6 bases, with 8 bases between. In germline, CDR1 is SGHRS, CDR2 YFSETQ. This CDR3 is 13 amino acids long. The CDR3 region has the DNA TGCGCCAGCAGCTTGTTAGGCTTCAATGAGCAGTTCTTC. Translation: CASSLLGFNEQFF.